This T cell receptor beta chain was retrieved from a study of prognosis after radiotherapy for stage I lung cancer. This clonotype was detected many times. Two-round multiplex PCR on genomic DNA was the method by which TCR beta CDR3 was amplified. First-round PCR, the initial amplification, used primers specific to each TRBV and TRBJ gene. From the multiplex PCR reads, TCRdb called clonotypes with MiXCR, one entry per CDR3 protein. The sample records around 26,000 distinct CDR3 sequences, 35% to 55% being singletons. The CDR3 loop spans 17 amino acids. V dropped 6 bases and J dropped 4 bases, with 24 bases sitting between them. Germline loops: CDR1 MNHGY, CDR2 SAAAGT.

The V and J genes are TRBV6-8 and TRBJ1-1; tentative D call: TRBD1 (5 bases). The source is a donor aged 50 or older with non-small cell lung cancer. Source: PBMCs, taken before or after stereotactic body radiation therapy (not recorded which). CDR3 protein: CASRARGPYGIGTEAFF. The CDR3 nucleotides are TGTGCCAGCAGGGCCCGGGGACCCTACGGGATAGGCACTGAAGCTTTCTTT.